Below are 10 T cell receptor beta chains sequenced from a single sample in a study of immune reconstitution after stem cell transplant in scleroderma. Using its own MiXCR run on the RT-PCR reads, TCRdb lists one record per CDR3 protein. Of 5,000 to 6,500 distinct CDR3 sequences listed, 8% are singletons. Collection took place before or after autologous hematopoietic stem cell transplantation (not recorded which). These receptor sequences come from a male donor with systemic sclerosis.

By proportion, this clonotype is medium-sized. The rearrangement joins TRBV7-9 to TRBJ1-1; TRBD1 agrees at 10 bases. V lost 1 base and J lost 7; bases outside the gene matches: 3. CDR3 length equals 14 residues. CDR1 is SEHNR, CDR2 FQNEAQ, per germline (reference sequence). CDR3 sequence: CASSLGQGAGEAFF. The CDR3, as DNA: TGTGCCAGCAGCTTAGGACAGGGGGCCGGTGAAGCTTTCTTT.

This clonotype is deemed medium-sized (0.01 to 0.1%). The chain joins TRBV29-1 to TRBJ1-3; weak D call: TRBD1 (6 bases). The CDR3 has 14 residues. V was trimmed by 3 bases and J by 4 bases, leaving 13 bases between them. Germline V lookup: CDR1 SQVTM, CDR2 ANQGSEA. As DNA, the CDR3 is TGCAGCGTTGAGACAACAGGGACGGGAAACACCATATATTTT. It is translated as CSVETTGTGNTIYF.

The V and J genes are TRBV7-6 and TRBJ1-6; 8 bases are shared with TRBD1. Trimming cost V 2 bases and J 5 bases; bases outside gene matches: 5. Germline values: CDR1 SGHVS, CDR2 FNYEAQ. The CDR3 runs to 16 residues. The CDR3 is CASSLTYRGNNSPLHF. CDR3 DNA sequence: TGTGCCAGCAGCTTAACCTACAGGGGGAATAATTCACCCCTCCACTTT.

This clonotype was seen only a few times. The J gene is TRBJ2-5, the V gene TRBV20-1, with TRBD2 as a possible D gene (6 bases). Germline values: CDR1 DFQATT, CDR2 SNEGSKA (reference sequence). The CDR3 contains 13 residues. V lost 0 bases and J lost 6, with 11 bases in between. The CDR3 DNA follows: TGCAGTGCTAGAGAGGACTACGTACAGACCCAGTACTTC. Amino acid sequence: CSAREDYVQTQYF.

The sample holds a few counts of this clonotype. V is TRBV5-4 and J is TRBJ2-1, with 7 bases lining up with TRBD2. The CDR3 is made up of 15 amino acids. V lost 6 bases to trimming and J lost 10 bases; unmatched junction nucleotides: 16. CDR1 is SGHNT, CDR2 YYREEE, per germline (reference sequence). The DNA for the CDR3 is TGTGCCAGCAACGACTATGGGAGGGGACGCCTAGAGCAGTTCTTC. This codes for CASNDYGRGRLEQFF. The whole variable domain, filled in from reference TRBV5-4 and TRBJ2-1, reads ETGVTQSPTHLIKTRGQQVTLRCSSQSGHNTVSWYQQALGQGPQFIFQYYREEENGRGNFPPRFSGLQFPNYSSELNVNALELDDSALYLCASNDYGRGRLEQFFGPGTRLTVL.

The DNA of the CDR3 is TGTGCCAGCAGTGACCCGGACAGAAGGAATGAAAAACTGTTTTTT. This encodes CASSDPDRRNEKLFF. The V call is TRBV25-1, the J call TRBJ1-4, with TRBD1 as a possible D gene (6 bases). V gave up 3 bases and J gave up 5 bases, with 13 bases separating them. CDR1 MGHDK and CDR2 SYGVNS come from the germline V gene. The CDR3 loop spans 15 amino acids.

The V gene is TRBV5-8, the J gene TRBJ2-1; 8 nucleotides agree with TRBD2. The CDR3 has 14 residues. Losses at the gene ends were 4 bases for V and 7 bases for J; bases not matched to a gene: 7. Looked up from germline, CDR1 is SGHTS and CDR2 is YDEGEE. The CDR3 nucleotides read TGTGCCAGCAGCGACGGACTAGCTAGAAATGAGCAGTTCTTC. Protein sequence: CASSDGLARNEQFF. The entire variable domain, with the rest obtained from reference TRBV5-8 and TRBJ2-1, is as follows: EAGVTQSPTHLIKTRGQQATLRCSPISGHTSVYWYQQALGLGLQFLLWYDEGEERNRGNFPPRFSGRQFPNYSSELNVNALELEDSALYLCASSDGLARNEQFFGPGTRLTVL.

A few counts support this clonotype. The V call is TRBV20-1, the J call TRBJ2-1; 11 bases match TRBD2. V trimming: 2 bases; J trimming: 7 bases; junction bases outside the gene matches: 1. CDR1 and CDR2 from the germline V gene are DFQATT and SNEGSKA (reference sequence). The CDR3 has 13 amino acids. Here the CDR3 DNA reads TGCAGTGCTAGACTAGCGGGGGGTAATGAGCAGTTCTTC. This encodes CSARLAGGNEQFF.

The chain links TRBV18 to TRBJ2-1, with D uncertain. V was trimmed by 3 bases and J by 7 bases, leaving 22 bases between them. The CDR3 is 17 residues long. Germline loops: CDR1 KGHSH, CDR2 LQKENI. The CDR3 bases are TGTGCCAGCTCACCTCGGAGAGTGAGGAATCTGGGAAATGAGCAGTTCTTC. Translation gives CASSPRRVRNLGNEQFF.

The DNA for the CDR3 is TGCAGTGCTAGTGAGGGTGCGGGGGCCCTAGCCAAAAACATTCAGTACTTC. Encoded protein: CSASEGAGALAKNIQYF. This chain connects TRBV20-1 to TRBJ2-4; the D gene is possibly TRBD2 (7 bases). The CDR3 loop spans 17 amino acids. The V end lost 3 bases, the J end lost 0 bases, and 18 bases lay between the germline ends. CDR1 is DFQATT and CDR2 is SNEGSKA in the germline V gene (reference sequence).